A single sample is the source of the 27 T cell receptor beta chains below, sequenced in a study of shared clonotypes between healthy human individuals. Generated by immunoSEQ multiplex PCR, the TCRdb table keeps only in-frame clones and is missing some. This table holds some 500,000 clones, roughly three quarters found once. The sequenced material came from PBMCs. The receptors here all came from a woman aged 35 to 49 in good health. Some clones in this sample may be carry-over from other donors' samples.

This clone was counted at least ten times. In the same sample, other DNA sequences code for this CDR3. The genes are TRBV20-1 and TRBJ2-5; TRBD2 might be the D (5 bases). V dropped 1 base and J dropped 13 bases, with 13 bases sitting between them. The V gene's germline CDR1 is DFQATT and CDR2 SNEGSKA (reference sequence). CDR3 length equals 11 residues. The CDR3 DNA reads as TGCAGTGCTAGAGTCGGAGGTCATCGGTACTTC. Protein sequence: CSARVGGHRYF.

This clone appeared a few times. The chain carries TRBV29-1 and TRBJ2-7; TRBD2 matches at 7 bases. The germline CDR1 and CDR2 sequences are SQVTM and ANQGSEA. The CDR3 runs to 12 residues. V shed 7 bases and J 0 bases; nucleotides not matched to a gene: 3. CDR3 DNA sequence: TGCAGCGCTCGGGACTACTCCTACGAGCAGTACTTC. Residues: CSARDYSYEQYF.

The CDR3 nucleotides read TGTGCCAGCAGGGGCGGACTAGCGGGAGGTGGTGAGACCCAGTACTTC. As protein: CASRGGLAGGGETQYF. The rearrangement uses TRBV6-6 and TRBJ2-5; TRBD2 agrees at 14 bases. The CDR3 covers 16 residues. The V and J ends lost 6 bases and 5 bases, in that order; junction bases with no gene match: 8. CDR1 and CDR2 from the germline V gene are MNHNY and SVGAGI (reference sequence).

The sample holds many counts of this clone. The rearrangement uses TRBV2 and TRBJ2-1; D tentatively fits TRBD1 or TRBD2 (7 bases each). The CDR3 is 14 residues long. Per the germline V gene, CDR1 is SNHLY and CDR2 is FYNNEI. V was shortened by 7 bases and J by 5 bases, with 15 bases between the two germline ends. The CDR3 loop reads CASTPGGGDNEQFF. The CDR3 nucleotides read TGTGCCAGCACCCCAGGGGGAGGGGACAATGAGCAGTTCTTC.

V gene TRBV11-2 combines with J gene TRBJ2-7; D gene uncertain. This CDR3 contains 12 residues. Germline V lookup: CDR1 SGHAT, CDR2 FQNNGV. The ends were cut back, 0 bases at V and 3 bases at J, with 3 bases in the middle. The CDR3 sequence: CASSLDGYEQYF. CDR3 coding DNA: TGTGCCAGCAGCTTAGACGGCTACGAGCAGTACTTC.

This chain links TRBV15 with TRBJ1-5, with a weak D call TRBD1 (5 bases). The germline CDR1 and CDR2 sequences are LNHNV and YYDKDF (reference sequence). CDR3 length equals 15 residues. V lost 0 bases, J lost 5 bases, and 11 bases lay in between. The CDR3 protein is CATSRDAGGDQPQHF. Here the CDR3 DNA reads TGTGCCACCAGCAGAGATGCCGGGGGGGATCAGCCCCAGCATTTT.

V usage is TRBV25-1 and J usage is TRBJ1-2; D may be TRBD1 (6 bases). Germline lookup yields CDR1 MGHDK and CDR2 SYGVNS. V dropped 2 bases and J dropped 9 bases, with 16 bases sitting between them. The CDR3 has 14 amino acids. The CDR3 protein is CASSETKGESRYTF. CDR3 bases: TGTGCCAGCAGTGAAACAAAGGGGGAAAGTCGCTACACCTTC.

The chain combines TRBV2 with TRBJ2-5, with 12 nucleotides matching TRBD1. This CDR3 has 14 amino acids. Germline CDR1 reads SNHLY; CDR2 reads FYNNEI. The V and J ends lost 5 bases and 5 bases, in that order; junction bases with no gene match: 3. Here the CDR3 DNA reads TGTGCCAGCAGTTGGGACAGGGGGCGGGAGACCCAGTACTTC. Translating it yields CASSWDRGRETQYF.

The genes are TRBV29-1 and TRBJ2-7, with TRBD1 matching over 10 bases. This CDR3 is 13 amino acids long. The J segment lost 5 bases and the V segment lost 3 bases, leaving 4 bases of the junction unmatched. Looked up from germline, CDR1 is SQVTM and CDR2 is ANQGSEA. In DNA, the CDR3 is TGCAGCGTTGAGGGACAGGGGCTCAACGAGCAGTACTTC. Translating gives CSVEGQGLNEQYF.

The chain employs TRBV6-5 and TRBJ1-5; no clear D gene. This CDR3 is 15 amino acids long. The germline CDR1 and CDR2 sequences are MNHEY and SVGAGI. V gave up 0 bases and J gave up 2 bases, with 8 bases separating them. Here the CDR3 DNA reads TGTGCCAGCAGTTACTCGTCCGGGGGCAATCAGCCCCAGCATTTT. It codes for CASSYSSGGNQPQHF.

Concerning this clone: One junction end disagrees with the germline gene, perhaps due to a read error. The chain uses TRBV28 and TRBJ2-7; 10 positions agree with TRBD2. The CDR3 extends over 12 amino acids. Germline-derived CDR1 and CDR2 are MDHEN and SYDVKM. Written as DNA, the CDR3 is TGTGCCAGCAGTCGGACTAGCGGAGACCCCCTCTTC. It translates to CASSRTSGDPLF.

This clone has just a few counts. J is TRBJ2-7 and V is TRBV11-1, with D maybe TRBD2 (5 bases). V dropped 1 base and J dropped 6 bases, with 13 bases sitting between them. Germline V CDR1 and CDR2: SGHAT, FQDESV (reference sequence). This CDR3 spans 14 amino acids. The CDR3 loop is CASSLVNYRGEQYF. The DNA of the CDR3 is TGTGCCAGCAGCTTAGTGAACTACCGGGGCGAGCAGTACTTC. The variable domain in full, completed from reference TRBV11-1 and TRBJ2-7, reads EAEVAQSPRYKITEKSQAVAFWCDPISGHATLYWYRQILGQGPELLVQFQDESVVDDSQLPKDRFSAERLKGVDSTLKIQPAELGDSAMYLCASSLVNYRGEQYFGPGTRLTVT.

This clone was observed at least ten times. The chain has TRBV2 and TRBJ2-2; D not resolved. Trimming left V 6 bases short and J 1 base short, with 12 bases between. The CDR3 is 15 amino acids. Germline V gene data show CDR1 as SNHLY and CDR2 as FYNNEI. In nucleotides, the CDR3 is TGTGCCAGCAGGCTCGCGACTGGGAACACCGGGGAGCTGTTTTTT. Residues: CASRLATGNTGELFF.

This clone has just one count. A far larger clone differs by one base, so this is likely a read error. The chain couples TRBV23-1 to TRBJ1-5; D call uncertain. TRBV23-1 is an ORF, and what it does is uncertain. The CDR3 totals 14 residues. V gave up 0 bases and J gave up 8 bases, with 11 bases separating them. The CDR3 reads CASSQSPWPEPQHF. CDR3 coding DNA: TGCGCCAGCAGTCAATCTCCCTGGCCGGAGCCCCAGCATTTT.

V usage is TRBV18 and J usage is TRBJ2-5; 9 bases agree with TRBD2. The better agreement between TRBJ2-7 and the DNA end casts doubt on the J call. This CDR3 contains 14 residues. The germline V gene encodes CDR1 KGHSH and CDR2 LQKENI. The CDR3 loop reads CASSPETSGYEQYF. The CDR3 DNA reads as TGTGCCAGCTCACCAGAGACTAGCGGCTACGAGCAGTACTTC.

This chain links TRBV2 with TRBJ1-4; D is ambiguous. The CDR3 is 16 residues long. Per the germline V gene, CDR1 is SNHLY and CDR2 is FYNNEI. Trimming left V 2 bases short and J 0 bases short, with 10 bases between. Written as DNA, the CDR3 is TGTGCCAGCAGTGAACGGGTAGTTGCAACTAATGAAAAACTGTTTTTT. Its translation is CASSERVVATNEKLFF.

The J gene is TRBJ2-3, the V gene TRBV7-3, with 7 positions matching TRBD2. The CDR3 has 17 residues. V lost 4 bases to trimming and J lost 1 base; unmatched junction nucleotides: 11. Germline assignment: CDR1 SGHTA and CDR2 FQGTGA. CDR3 in amino acids: CASSSASAGRGTDTQYF. The CDR3 DNA is TGTGCCAGCAGCTCCGCTAGCGCGGGGAGGGGCACAGATACGCAGTATTTT.

This clone is a singleton in its sample. The gene calls are TRBV10-2 and TRBJ2-7, with 9 bases lining up with TRBD2. CDR3 length equals 15 residues. V shed 6 bases, J shed 3 bases, and the junction held 9 bases outside the gene matches. Germline CDR1 WSHSY, CDR2 SAAADI. CDR3 sequence reads: CASRLAGSPGYEQYF. CDR3 bases: TGCGCCAGCAGGCTAGCGGGAAGCCCCGGCTACGAGCAGTACTTC.

This clone was counted once. V usage is TRBV5-1 and J usage is TRBJ1-4; D remains ambiguous. The CDR3 contains 16 residues. V shed 0 bases and J shed 3 bases, with 12 bases lying between them. Per the germline V gene, CDR1 is SGHRS and CDR2 is YFSETQ. The CDR3 is CASSLEGDGANEKLFF. Written as DNA, the CDR3 is TGCGCCAGCAGCTTGGAGGGTGATGGCGCTAATGAAAAACTGTTTTTT. The whole variable domain, filled in from reference TRBV5-1 and TRBJ1-4, reads KAGVTQTPRYLIKTRGQQVTLSCSPISGHRSVSWYQQTPGQGLQFLFEYFSETQRNKGNFPGRFSGRQFSNSRSEMNVSTLELGDSALYLCASSLEGDGANEKLFFGSGTQLSVL.

This sequence joins TRBV11-2 and TRBJ2-7, with TRBD2 identical over 11 bases. Trimming removed 5 bases from V and 9 bases from J; junction bases left unmatched: 12. The CDR3 length is 15 residues. Germline V gene sequence: CDR1 SGHAT, CDR2 FQNNGV. The CDR3 DNA follows: TGTGCCAGCAGCCCCCGACTAGCGGGGTCCAGCCGGCAGTACTTC. It specifies CASSPRLAGSSRQYF.

The chain carries TRBV30 and TRBJ1-1, with TRBD1 matching over 10 bases. V was clipped by 1 base and J by 0 bases; unmatched bases: 2. CDR3 length: 15 residues. Germline values: CDR1 GTSNPN, CDR2 SVGIG (reference sequence). CDR3 DNA: TGTGCCTGGAGTGGTGACAGGGGGCTGAACACTGAAGCTTTCTTT. It specifies CAWSGDRGLNTEAFF. The full variable domain, completed using reference TRBV30 and TRBJ1-1, is SQTIHQWPATLVQPVGSPLSLECTVEGTSNPNLYWYRQAAGRGLQLLFYSVGIGQISSEVPQNLSASRPQDRQFILSSKKLLLSDSGFYLCAWSGDRGLNTEAFFGQGTRLTVV.

On this clone: This likely traces to a read error, being one base from a far larger clone. V and J are TRBV30 and TRBJ2-1; 10 bases align to TRBD2. V was clipped by 1 base and J by 5 bases; unmatched bases: 5. The CDR3 runs 15 residues. Germline CDR1 reads GTSNPN; CDR2 reads SVGIG (reference sequence). CDR3 amino acids: CAWSGTSGTHNEQFF. The CDR3, as DNA: TGTGCCTGGAGTGGGACTAGCGGAACTCACAATGAGCAGTTCTTC.

The chain links TRBV30 to TRBJ1-1; D unclear. This CDR3 contains 12 residues. Looked up from germline, CDR1 is GTSNPN and CDR2 is SVGIG (reference sequence). Trimming cost V 2 bases and J 10 bases, with 14 bases left between them. CDR3 bases: TGTGCCTGGAGTCCCCCAGGTGGTTTAGCTTTCTTT. It codes for CAWSPPGGLAFF.

The chain carries TRBV7-3 and TRBJ2-2; D remains ambiguous. V shed 5 bases and J shed 8 bases, with 15 bases lying between them. Germline V gene sequence: CDR1 SGHTA, CDR2 FQGTGA. This CDR3 comprises 14 residues. CDR3 protein: CASSPKPSTGELFF. CDR3 sequence (DNA): TGTGCCAGCAGCCCTAAACCTAGTACTGGGGAGCTGTTTTTT.

J is TRBJ2-1 and V is TRBV29-1, with 8 positions matching TRBD1. V was pared by 1 base and J by 7 bases, with 3 bases of the junction left unmatched. Germline V gene sequence: CDR1 SQVTM, CDR2 ANQGSEA. The CDR3 is made up of 13 amino acids. CDR3 bases: TGCAGCGTTGAAGGGACAGGGTTAAATGAGCAGTTCTTC. It is translated as CSVEGTGLNEQFF.

This clone has just one count. The chain recombines TRBV5-1 with TRBJ2-1; TRBD2 aligns across 12 bases. Unmatched junction bases numbered 5, after V lost 3 bases and J lost 4 bases. The CDR3 is made up of 16 amino acids. Germline V gives CDR1 SGHRS, CDR2 YFSETQ. The CDR3 here is CASSSPTSGSYNEQFF. CDR3 in DNA: TGCGCCAGCAGCTCACCGACTAGCGGGAGTTACAATGAGCAGTTCTTC.

V and J are TRBV27 and TRBJ2-1; 12 bases are shared with TRBD2. V shed 4 bases, J shed 7 bases, and the junction held 14 bases outside the gene matches. The CDR3 contains 18 residues. Germline CDR1 reads MNHEY; CDR2 reads SMNVEV (reference sequence). CDR3: CASSSRFGGLAGSNEQFF. Here the CDR3 DNA reads TGTGCCAGCAGTTCGCGCTTCGGTGGACTAGCGGGAAGTAATGAGCAGTTCTTC.